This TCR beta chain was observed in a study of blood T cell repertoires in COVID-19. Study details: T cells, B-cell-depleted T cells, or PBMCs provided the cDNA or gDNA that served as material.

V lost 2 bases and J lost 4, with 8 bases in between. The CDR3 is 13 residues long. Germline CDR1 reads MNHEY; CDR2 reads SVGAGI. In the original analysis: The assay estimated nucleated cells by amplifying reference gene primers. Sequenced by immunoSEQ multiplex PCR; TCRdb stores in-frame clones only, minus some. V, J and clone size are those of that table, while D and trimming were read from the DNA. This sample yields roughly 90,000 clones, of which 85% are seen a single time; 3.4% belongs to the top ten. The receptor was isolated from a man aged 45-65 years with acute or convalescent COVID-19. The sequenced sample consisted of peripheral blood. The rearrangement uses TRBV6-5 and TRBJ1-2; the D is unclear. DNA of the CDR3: TGTGCCAGCAGTTACGCAGCTAGCTATGGCTACACCTTC. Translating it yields CASSYAASYGYTF.